This T cell receptor (beta chain) was sequenced during a study of TIL therapy for anti-PD-1-resistant metastatic lung cancer. The overall study: Median patient age was approximately 59, ranging about 35-85 years. Most patients had lung adenocarcinoma. Median tumor mutation burden was under 1.9 mutations per megabase.

The CDR3 covers 15 residues. The V gene lost 3 bases and the J gene lost 2 bases, with 14 bases spanning the gap. Germline V gene sequence: CDR1 KGHSH, CDR2 LQKENI. This was the immunoSEQ v3 assay. Clones were sequenced by immunoSEQ multiplex PCR, and TCRdb holds only the in-frame ones, with some missing. The data contain 95,000 or so clones, less than 70% of them seen just once; the ten biggest clones take up approximately 10%. Time point denoted: pre-treatment sample, taken before nivolumab and TIL therapy. Tumor tissue came from excised metastases, mostly pleural nodules or supraclavicular lymph nodes. Tumor harvest preceded PD-1/PD-L1 blockade, followed by nivolumab treatment. This clone came up once.

This chain links TRBV18 with TRBJ2-7; D unclear. This receptor was identified in a person aged 25 to 85 with non-small cell lung cancer. This material consisted of tumor tissue, taken at baseline. CDR3 DNA sequence: TGTGCCAGCTCACCCAATCCTAGATCGCCCTACGAGCAGTACTTC. Translation: CASSPNPRSPYEQYF.